The 18 T cell receptor beta chains in this list originate from one sample, sequenced in a study of T-cell reconstitution after alpha-beta-depleted transplantation in children. Unique molecular identifiers tagged the TCRbeta library. TCRdb analysed the PCR reads with MiXCR anew, one entry per CDR3 protein. The sample contains roughly 790,000 distinct CDR3 sequences, less than 20% of which appear only once. Sample: PBMCs, mostly from graft donor cells, taken 360 days after TCRalphabeta/CD19-depleted stem cell transplant. All receptors derive from a male patient younger than 18 who had a stem cell transplant for acute lymphoblastic leukemia, so the T cells may come from the graft donor.

The chain couples TRBV5-1 to TRBJ2-7; D is ambiguous. Germline V gene data show CDR1 as SGHRS and CDR2 as YFSETQ. The CDR3 totals 16 residues. V lost 0 bases and J lost 2, with 15 bases in between. CDR3 loop: CASSLEVVRGAYEQYF. The CDR3 DNA sequence: TGCGCCAGCAGCTTGGAAGTGGTAAGAGGCGCCTACGAGCAGTACTTC.

This clonotype was picked up a small number of times. The chain joins TRBV15 to TRBJ1-1; 7 nucleotides agree with TRBD1. CDR1 LNHNV and CDR2 YYDKDF come from the germline V gene (reference sequence). The CDR3 totals 15 residues. The V and J ends lost 0 bases and 5 bases, in that order; junction bases with no gene match: 6. This CDR3 reads CATSRDRQGVTEAFF. The DNA of the CDR3 is TGTGCCACCAGCAGAGATCGTCAGGGGGTGACTGAAGCTTTCTTT. The full variable domain, its missing parts supplied by reference TRBV15 and TRBJ1-1, is DAMVIQNPRYQVTQFGKPVTLSCSQTLNHNVMYWYQQKSSQAPKLLFHYYDKDFNNEADTPDNFQSRRPNTSFCFLDIRSPGLGDTAMYLCATSRDRQGVTEAFFGQGTRLTVV.

The sample holds many counts of this clonotype. The V gene is TRBV12-3 or TRBV12-4, the J gene TRBJ2-1; possible D gene TRBD2, 6 bases. The CDR3 consists of 13 residues. V was shortened by 5 bases and J by 5 bases, with 10 bases between the two germline ends. The CDR3 loop is CASSPRRDNEQFF. The CDR3 nucleotides are TGTGCCAGCAGTCCCCGGAGGGACAATGAGCAGTTCTTC.

The J gene is TRBJ2-5, the V gene TRBV18; D not resolved. The V gene's germline CDR1 is KGHSH and CDR2 LQKENI. This CDR3 spans 12 amino acids. V was clipped by 4 bases and J by 5 bases, with 8 bases between them. CDR3 nucleotide sequence: TGTGCCAGCTCACGCCCGTCCGAGACCCAGTACTTC. The encoded protein is CASSRPSETQYF.

This clonotype occurred a few times. The chain has TRBV20-1 and TRBJ2-1; D is uncertain. The CDR3 is made up of 14 amino acids. Trimming took 4 bases from V and 0 from J, leaving 10 bases between them. From germline, CDR1 is DFQATT and CDR2 SNEGSKA (reference sequence). The CDR3: CSATNYDSYNEQFF. DNA of the CDR3: TGCAGTGCTACGAACTACGACTCCTACAATGAGCAGTTCTTC.

This clonotype was observed a handful of times. The chain uses TRBV14 and TRBJ1-6; 7 bases agree with TRBD1. V gave up 1 base and J gave up 6 bases; unmatched junction bases: 3. Germline V gene data show CDR1 as SGHDN and CDR2 as FVKESK. CDR3 length: 15 amino acids. The CDR3 region has the DNA TGTGCCAGCAGCCAAGTCAGGGGGATTAATTCACCCCTCCACTTT. Its translation: CASSQVRGINSPLHF.

V usage is TRBV5-1 and J usage is TRBJ2-7; 8 bases fit TRBD2. J gave up 4 bases and V 3 bases, and 15 bases lay outside the gene matches. Germline lookup yields CDR1 SGHRS and CDR2 YFSETQ. The CDR3 contains 17 residues. CDR3 sequence reads: CASSWMTGPAGDYEQYF. CDR3 DNA sequence: TGCGCCAGCAGCTGGATGACAGGACCAGCGGGGGATTACGAGCAGTACTTC.

This clonotype was counted a few times. V is TRBV14 and J is TRBJ2-3; 14 bases match TRBD2. The germline gives CDR1 SGHDN, CDR2 FVKESK. J was trimmed by 4 bases and V by 2 bases; bases with no gene match: 5. The CDR3 totals 17 residues. The CDR3 DNA is TGTGCCAGCAGCCAATGGGGACTAGCGGGAGCGTCAGATACGCAGTATTTT. As protein: CASSQWGLAGASDTQYF.

V gene TRBV9 combines with J gene TRBJ2-2; TRBD2 matches at 7 bases. With V trimmed by 0 bases and J by 2 bases, 7 bases remained unmatched. The germline V gene has CDR1 SGDLS and CDR2 YYNGEE. CDR3 length equals 17 residues. CDR3 DNA: TGTGCCAGCAGCGTAGCTCGGGGAGGGTTCAACACCGGGGAGCTGTTTTTT. This gives the protein CASSVARGGFNTGELFF.

In its sample, this clonotype was seen a few times. The V and J genes are TRBV12-3 or TRBV12-4 and TRBJ2-5; 11 bases match TRBD1. The V segment lost 7 bases and the J segment 4 bases; nucleotides outside the gene matches: 8. CDR3 length equals 15 residues. The chain's CDR3 is CASTSGQGGRETQYF. The DNA for the CDR3 is TGTGCCAGCACCTCGGGACAGGGGGGGAGAGAGACCCAGTACTTC.

V and J are TRBV5-1 and TRBJ2-3, with D unclear. CDR3 length equals 13 residues. Trimming removed 2 bases from V and 3 bases from J, with 7 bases in between. The germline gives CDR1 SGHRS, CDR2 YFSETQ. This chain's CDR3 is CASSFRPTDTQYF. Written as DNA, the CDR3 is TGCGCCAGCAGCTTCCGGCCGACAGATACGCAGTATTTT.

Ten or more counts support this clonotype. The rearrangement uses TRBV29-1 and TRBJ2-7; 12 bases map to TRBD1. Per the germline V gene, CDR1 is SQVTM and CDR2 is ANQGSEA. This CDR3 comprises 14 residues. The V and J ends lost 6 bases and 5 bases, in that order; junction bases with no gene match: 8. The CDR3 coding sequence is TGCAGCGTGAAGGGACAGGGGGCGCGCAACGAGCAGTACTTC. It codes for CSVKGQGARNEQYF.

The V and J genes are TRBV5-1 and TRBJ1-4; D is ambiguous. The CDR3 covers 13 residues. Germline values: CDR1 SGHRS, CDR2 YFSETQ. Trimming took 4 bases from V and 15 from J, leaving 19 bases between them. CDR3 nucleotide sequence: TGCGCCAGCAGCCGTGACCGAAGGGTCAGGATGTTTTTT. Translation gives CASSRDRRVRMFF. The full variable domain, rest sourced from reference TRBV5-1 and TRBJ1-4, is KAGVTQTPRYLIKTRGQQVTLSCSPISGHRSVSWYQQTPGQGLQFLFEYFSETQRNKGNFPGRFSGRQFSNSRSEMNVSTLELGDSALYLCASSRDRRVRMFFGSGTQLSVL.

V gene TRBV5-1 combines with J gene TRBJ1-2; TRBD1 is a possible D gene (5 bases). The V gene lost 1 base and the J gene lost 4 bases, with 23 bases spanning the gap. Germline V lookup: CDR1 SGHRS, CDR2 YFSETQ. This CDR3 comprises 18 residues. Here the CDR3 reads CASSLPLFQEERGYGYTF. The CDR3 coding sequence is TGCGCCAGCAGCTTGCCGCTATTCCAGGAGGAGAGGGGCTATGGCTACACCTTC.

The V and J genes are TRBV2 and TRBJ1-5; D is unresolved. The germline V gene encodes CDR1 SNHLY and CDR2 FYNNEI. The V and J ends lost 7 bases and 2 bases respectively, with 15 bases between them. The CDR3 length is 15 residues. CDR3 sequence: CASMTGIAGNQPQHF. CDR3 in DNA: TGTGCCAGCATGACGGGGATCGCGGGCAATCAGCCCCAGCATTTT.

This clonotype was detected only a few times. The V and J genes are TRBV4-1 and TRBJ2-3, with D perhaps matching TRBD2 (6 bases). The V gene's germline CDR1 is MGHRA and CDR2 YSYEKL. The CDR3 consists of 15 residues. The ends were cut back, 0 bases at V and 5 bases at J, with 12 bases in the middle. CDR3 protein: CASSQDIAAGDTQYF. The CDR3 DNA reads as TGCGCCAGCAGCCAAGATATAGCGGCGGGAGATACGCAGTATTTT.

Regarding this clonotype: One end of the junction varies from germline; a read error may be responsible. The chain has TRBV4-1 and TRBJ2-5; TRBD1 agrees at 7 bases. In germline, CDR1 is MGHRA, CDR2 YSYEKL. The CDR3 extends over 11 amino acids. The CDR3 region has the DNA TGCGCCAGCAGCCTCCCCGGGACAGTCTCCTTC. This sequence encodes CASSLPGTVSF.

The chain couples TRBV7-9 to TRBJ1-1; no firm D call. Germline loops: CDR1 SEHNR, CDR2 FQNEAQ (reference sequence). The CDR3 contains 12 residues. Trimming left V 6 bases short and J 4 bases short, with 9 bases between. For the CDR3, the DNA is TGTGCCAGCAGGGGGATAGCCACTGAAGCTTTCTTT. Protein product: CASRGIATEAFF.